The rows below give T cell receptor beta chains drawn from one sample of a study of shared clonotypes between healthy human individuals. The repertoire was sequenced with immunoSEQ multiplex PCR; TCRdb's copy has only in-frame clones and lacks some. The sample yields 950,000 to 1,200,000 clones, 77% seen once. The specimen sequenced was memory CD4+ T cells from PBMCs. These receptors originate from a man younger than 35 in good health. Some clones in this sample may be carry-over from other donors' samples. The CDR3 runs from the conserved cysteine through the conserved F or W. D genes are given only for firm matches. The size field is filled for only some rows; it gives once, few, many or a size class.

TRBV5-1,TRBD2,-,TRBJ2-1,TGCGCCAGCAGCTTTATAGCGGGCTCCTACAATGAGCAGTTCTTC,CASSFIAGSYNEQFF
TRBV10-2,TRBD1,-,TRBJ2-7,TGCGCCAGCAGAAGGCGCCACAGTCCGGGACAGTCCTACGAGCAGTACTTC,CASRRRHSPGQSYEQYF
TRBV5-1,TRBD2,few,TRBJ2-5,TGCGCCAGCAGCTTAGGGACTAGCGGCCAAGTAGAGACCCAGTACTTC,CASSLGTSGQVETQYF
TRBV2,-,-,TRBJ2-2,TGTGCCAGCAGCCACGGGGCGGGAACGAACACCGGGGAGCTGTTTTTT,CASSHGAGTNTGELFF
TRBV27,-,few,TRBJ1-2,TGTGCCAGCAGTTTGGCACGGGTGAACTATGGCTACACCTTC,CASSLARVNYGYTF
TRBV28,-,-,TRBJ1-3,TGTGCCAGCAGTCCCAGGGGTGCGACCGGAAACACCATATATTTT,CASSPRGATGNTIYF
TRBV7-2,TRBD2,-,TRBJ2-7,TGTGCCAGCAGCCTGAGACTAGCGGGATACGAGCAGTACTTC,CASSLRLAGYEQYF
TRBV6-1,-,-,TRBJ1-2,TGTGCCAGCAGTCTAGGTCAGGGGACGTTTAGCTACACCTTC,CASSLGQGTFSYTF
TRBV2,TRBD1,once,TRBJ1-3,TGTGCCAGCAGTGATGGGGGGACAGGGGTCTTAAACACCATATATTTT,CASSDGGTGVLNTIYF
TRBV28,-,-,TRBJ1-1,TGTGCCACCGGACACGGTGGAGCTTTCTTT,CATGHGGAFF
TRBV28,TRBD1,once,TRBJ2-4,TGTGCCAGCAGTGCCTCCGGGACAGATATTCAGTACTTC,CASSASGTDIQYF
TRBV19,TRBD1,-,TRBJ1-5,TGTGCCAGTAGTATGACAGGGACCTCCAATCAGCCCCAGCATTTT,CASSMTGTSNQPQHF
TRBV7-9,-,-,TRBJ2-7,TGTGCCAGCAGCTTATCTGGCGTGGGGTCCTACGAGCAGTACTTC,CASSLSGVGSYEQYF
TRBV6-1,-,-,TRBJ2-7,TGTGCCAGCGGGCAAAACCGCGGGACACAACTGTACTTC,CASGQNRGTQLYF
TRBV7-9,TRBD2,many,TRBJ2-7,TGTGCCAGCAGCGGAGGGACTAGCGGCTACGAGCAGTACTTC,CASSGGTSGYEQYF
TRBV7-6,-,-,TRBJ2-1,TGTGCCAGCAGCTTAGATCCGGGGTATGAGCAGTTCTTC,CASSLDPGYEQFF